Below, 11 T cell receptor beta chains from the same sample are listed, as sequenced in a study of T cell responses to AZD1222 COVID-19 vaccine (dated by TCRdb to the early 2020s). The time point tag for this specimen amounts to: about 28 days (+/-7) after the second vaccine dose. Library generation was performed with the immunoSEQ multiplex PCR assay. This is the immuneACCESS table as TCRdb keeps it, with only in-frame sequences that have V and J called. A part of the clones is gone; compared with another copy, unresolved V genes explain less than half, and the rest is unexplained. The sample records 54,000 or so clones, 80% of which are singletons. The top ten constitute 4% to 5% of the sample. The starting material was peripheral blood, obtained 28 days after the second AZD1222 dose. All receptors derive from an adult who received the AZD1222 COVID-19 vaccine.

This clone was found once. The rearrangement joins TRBV28 to TRBJ1-6; no reliable D call. The CDR3 covers 14 residues. Looked up from germline, CDR1 is MDHEN and CDR2 is SYDVKM. Between the trimmed V and J ends, which lost 2 bases and 5 bases, there was a span of 7 bases. The CDR3 region is CASSLAVNNSPLHF. The CDR3 DNA follows: TGTGCCAGCAGTTTAGCGGTTAATAATTCACCCCTCCACTTT.

In this sample, this clone turned up many times. V gene TRBV6-5 combines with J gene TRBJ1-1; D remains ambiguous. V was pared by 4 bases and J by 0 bases, with 9 bases between. Germline V gene data show CDR1 as MNHEY and CDR2 as SVGAGI. This CDR3 contains 14 residues. CDR3 nucleotide sequence: TGTGCCAGCAGTTTCGCGGGCATGAACACTGAAGCTTTCTTT. This sequence encodes CASSFAGMNTEAFF.

The chain couples TRBV15 to TRBJ2-6; a possible D gene is TRBD1 (5 bases). From germline, CDR1 is LNHNV and CDR2 YYDKDF (reference sequence). V lost 0 bases to trimming and J lost 0 bases, with 12 bases between them. CDR3 length: 18 amino acids. CDR3: CATSRDTGHSSGANVLTF. The CDR3, as DNA: TGTGCCACCAGCAGAGATACAGGTCATAGCTCTGGGGCCAACGTCCTGACTTTC.

The chain uses TRBV6-5 and TRBJ2-1, with 7 positions matching TRBD1. J lost 9 bases, V lost 4 bases, and 6 bases had no gene match. CDR3 size: 13 residues. Germline V lookup: CDR1 MNHEY, CDR2 SVGAGI. The CDR3 nucleotides read TGTGCCAGCAGTTTTACAGGGGACGGTGAGCAGTTCTTC. Its translation: CASSFTGDGEQFF.

This CDR3 reads CASSEVFSRRNYGYTF. As DNA, the CDR3 is TGTGCCAGCAGTGAAGTTTTTTCAAGGAGGAACTATGGCTACACCTTC. The V call is TRBV2, the J call TRBJ1-2, with D unclear. Germline CDR1 and CDR2: SNHLY and FYNNEI. There are 16 residues in the CDR3. Trimming pared 1 base from V and 2 bases from J, leaving 14 bases between.

This rearrangement joins TRBV12-3 or TRBV12-4 to TRBJ2-3; D unclear. V was shortened by 7 bases and J by 3 bases, with 8 bases between the two germline ends. The CDR3 loop spans 12 amino acids. CDR3 in DNA: TGTGCCAGCAAATCTGGGACAGATACGCAGTATTTT. It codes for CASKSGTDTQYF.

The chain is built from TRBV5-1 and TRBJ1-1; D is undetermined. Germline assignment: CDR1 SGHRS and CDR2 YFSETQ. CDR3 length: 13 amino acids. V was cut by 0 bases and J by 2 bases, with 5 bases left in between. CDR3 in amino acids: CASSLGRNTEAFF. CDR3 in DNA: TGCGCCAGCAGCTTGGGCAGAAACACTGAAGCTTTCTTT.

The V call is TRBV5-5, the J call TRBJ1-4; 9 bases agree with TRBD1. The germline V gene encodes CDR1 SGHKS and CDR2 YYEKEE (reference sequence). The CDR3 has 16 residues. The V segment lost 4 bases and the J segment 3 bases; nucleotides outside the gene matches: 7. The CDR3 sequence is CASSLQGAWANEKLFF. CDR3 DNA sequence: TGTGCCAGCAGCCTACAGGGGGCATGGGCTAATGAAAAACTGTTTTTT.

The chain couples TRBV19 to TRBJ1-1; D perhaps matches TRBD1 (5 bases). Trimming left V 5 bases short and J 7 bases short, with 11 bases between. This CDR3 region has 12 residues. Germline V CDR1 and CDR2: LNHDA, SQIVND (reference sequence). This CDR3 is CASSAGRGEAFF. The CDR3 region has the DNA TGTGCCAGTAGTGCAGGGAGGGGTGAAGCTTTCTTT.

The chain joins TRBV5-1 to TRBJ1-1, with 7 bases lining up with TRBD1. The germline V gene encodes CDR1 SGHRS and CDR2 YFSETQ. With 4 bases clipped from V and 2 bases from J, the junction kept 14 bases outside the gene matches. CDR3 size: 17 residues. CDR3 in DNA: TGCGCCAGCAGCCGCCAGCCGGGACAGATATTAAACACTGAAGCTTTCTTT. Amino acid sequence: CASSRQPGQILNTEAFF.

The V gene is TRBV28, the J gene TRBJ1-2, with TRBD1 matching over 11 bases. CDR3 length equals 15 residues. The V gene end was trimmed by 5 bases and the J gene end by 2 bases; junction bases not matched to a gene: 4. From germline, CDR1 is MDHEN and CDR2 SYDVKM. The CDR3 region has the DNA TGTGCCAGCAGTCGGGACAGGGGGAAAAACTATGGCTACACCTTC. Translated: CASSRDRGKNYGYTF.